This TCR beta chain comes out of a study of T-cell reconstitution after alpha-beta-depleted transplantation in children. Study-wide findings and caveats: Reportedly, roughly two months post-transplant, alpha-beta T cells arose from several hundred expanded graft clones. Counts and diversity of T cells one year after transplant came mostly from newly produced T cells.

This clonotype was counted a few times. Its cognate antigen is unknown. Germline V gene sequence: CDR1 MNHEY, CDR2 SVGEGT. The CDR3 totals 16 residues. V was shortened by 0 bases and J by 1 base, with 10 bases between the two germline ends. Unique molecular identifiers were used to barcode this TCRbeta library. TCRdb independently ran MiXCR on the PCR reads; one entry per CDR3 protein. Of fewer than 700,000 distinct CDR3 sequences listed, around 13% were seen once; the top ten hold approximately 2%. The sequence derives from a male patient aged 10 to 17 who had a stem cell transplant for acute myeloid leukemia, so the T cells may come from the graft donor. The material sequenced was PBMCs, mostly from graft donor cells, taken 360 days after TCRalphabeta/CD19-depleted stem cell transplant. The chain employs TRBV6-2 or TRBV6-3 and TRBJ2-1; D may be TRBD1 (6 bases). DNA of the CDR3: TGTGCCAGCAGTTACTCCCCAGGGGAGTCCTACAATGAGCAGTTCTTC. Protein product: CASSYSPGESYNEQFF.